These 8 T cell receptor beta chains share one sample of origin, sequenced in a study of T cell responses to AZD1222 COVID-19 vaccine. Some clones are missing from TCRdb's copy, which holds only in-frame ones; the method was immunoSEQ multiplex PCR. Of tens of thousands of clones listed, 75% to 95% are singletons. The sample was peripheral blood, taken on day 0 of MenACWY control vaccination. These receptor sequences come from an adult in good health.

The chain is built from TRBV4-1 and TRBJ2-7, with D unresolved. The CDR3 runs to 13 residues. CDR1 and CDR2 from the germline V gene are MGHRA and YSYEKL. V lost 1 base, J lost 1 base, and 5 bases lay in between. In DNA, the CDR3 is TGCGCCAGCAGCCAAGGACGGTCCTACGAGCAGTACTTC. Translating it yields CASSQGRSYEQYF.

The chain joins TRBV9 to TRBJ1-2, with TRBD1 identical over 10 bases. This CDR3 has 16 amino acids. Trimming took 1 base from V and 6 from J; bases not matched to a gene: 9. CDR1 and CDR2 (germline): SGDLS, YYNGEE. Here the CDR3 DNA reads TGTGCCAGCAGCGTAAGGGACAGGGGCCTAAGGAATGGCTACACCTTC. Protein: CASSVRDRGLRNGYTF.

The chain has TRBV27 and TRBJ2-2; no reliable D call. V lost 3 bases to trimming and J lost 2 bases, with 7 bases between them. CDR3 length: 14 residues. Germline V gives CDR1 MNHEY, CDR2 SMNVEV (reference sequence). CDR3 sequence: CASSFYPNTGELFF. CDR3 DNA sequence: TGTGCCAGCAGTTTCTACCCAAACACCGGGGAGCTGTTTTTT.

This rearrangement joins TRBV7-2 to TRBJ1-4; 7 bases fit TRBD1. Germline values: CDR1 SGHTA, CDR2 FQGNSA. V trimming: 1 base; J trimming: 4 bases; junction bases outside the gene matches: 6. The CDR3 is 16 amino acids. This CDR3 reads CASSLEQGSLNEKLFF. The DNA of the CDR3 is TGTGCCAGCAGCTTAGAACAGGGGAGCCTTAATGAAAAACTGTTTTTT.

V usage is TRBV10-3 and J usage is TRBJ2-5; D gene uncertain. Trimming cost V 6 bases and J 5 bases, with 10 bases left between them. Germline loops: CDR1 ENHRY, CDR2 SYGVKD. The CDR3 spans 12 residues. This CDR3 is CAIRRTGETQYF. The CDR3 region has the DNA TGTGCCATCAGGAGGACGGGCGAGACCCAGTACTTC.

The rearrangement links TRBV6-2 or TRBV6-3 to TRBJ1-5; D may be TRBD1 (6 bases). The germline V and J ends were trimmed by 5 bases and 5 bases, with 19 bases remaining between them. Germline assignment: CDR1 MNHEY and CDR2 SVGEGT. The CDR3 spans 16 residues. CDR3 in amino acids: CASSRGGGLRDQPQHF. The CDR3 nucleotides read TGTGCCAGCAGTCGCGGGGGGGGGCTTAGAGATCAGCCCCAGCATTTT.

The chain joins TRBV11-3 to TRBJ2-5; TRBD2 agrees at 7 bases. The CDR3 loop spans 16 amino acids. Germline loops: CDR1 SGHNT, CDR2 YENEEA. V was pared by 5 bases and J by 5 bases, with 14 bases of the junction left unmatched. CDR3 loop: CASSDRSGGRPETQYF. CDR3 in DNA: TGTGCCAGCAGCGACCGCTCGGGCGGGAGACCGGAGACCCAGTACTTC.

This rearrangement joins TRBV2 to TRBJ2-2, with D uncertain. This CDR3 is built from 11 residues. V was cut by 6 bases and J by 3 bases, with 2 bases left in between. CDR1 and CDR2 from the germline V gene are SNHLY and FYNNEI. The DNA of the CDR3 is TGTGCCAGCAGAGACACCGGGGAGCTGTTTTTT. Translated: CASRDTGELFF. Full variable domain (missing parts from reference TRBV2 and TRBJ2-2): EPEVTQTPSHQVTQMGQEVILRCVPISNHLYFYWYRQILGQKVEFLVSFYNNEISEKSEIFDDQFSVERPDGSNFTLKIRSTKLEDSAMYFCASRDTGELFFGEGSRLTVL.